These T cell receptor beta chains were read from a single sample in a study of T-cell memory formation after mild COVID-19. TCRdb used MiXCR to reprocess the 5' RACE reads, holding one entry per CDR3 protein. The profile shows 120,000 to 150,000 distinct CDR3 sequences, under 7% of them singletons. The sequenced material came from PBMCs or a T cell subset sorted from them (not recorded which). The receptors originated from an adult woman who had mild COVID-19 (a few samples of this study predate the infection). Cell type and time point are not known. CDR3s include the opening cysteine and the closing phenylalanine or tryptophan. D genes are given only for firm matches. A clone size is listed for some rows: how often the clone was seen (once, few, many), or a class if it is expanded.

>few|TRBV20-1|NA|TRBJ1-2
CSARAGEAF
TGCAGTGCTAGAGCAGGGGAGGCCTTC
>NA|TRBV18|TRBD1|TRBJ2-7
CASSPPLGTGTYEQYF
TGTGCCAGCTCACCACCGCTGGGGACAGGGACCTACGAGCAGTACTTC
>few|TRBV7-9|TRBD2|TRBJ2-5
CASSVGLGTSGVKETQYF
TGTGCCAGCAGCGTCGGGTTAGGGACTAGCGGGGTAAAAGAGACCCAGTACTTC
>few|TRBV6-2/TRBV6-3|NA|TRBJ1-5
CASSYFGGASNQPQHF
TGTGCCAGCAGTTACTTTGGGGGGGCAAGCAATCAGCCCCAGCATTTT
>NA|TRBV5-1|TRBD1|TRBJ2-3
CASSHRRTGGTDTQYF
TGCGCCAGCAGCCACCGGAGGACAGGGGGCACAGATACGCAGTATTTT
>few|TRBV2|NA|TRBJ1-4
CASSLQGGEKLFF
TGTGCCAGCAGTTTACAGGGTGGAGAAAAACTGTTTTTT
>many|TRBV10-2|NA|TRBJ2-7
CASCSGGYEQYF
TGCGCCAGCTGTTCGGGCGGATACGAGCAGTACTTC
>few|TRBV30|TRBD2|TRBJ2-1
CAPGGERENNEQFF
TGTGCCCCTGGAGGAGAGCGGGAAAACAATGAGCAGTTCTTC
>NA|TRBV12-3/TRBV12-4|TRBD1|TRBJ1-1
CASKPAGQGAGTEAFF
TGTGCCAGCAAACCCGCGGGACAGGGGGCTGGCACTGAAGCTTTCTTT
>NA|TRBV9|NA|TRBJ1-2
CASSVEGSYGYTF
TGTGCCAGCAGCGTAGAGGGCAGCTATGGCTACACCTTC
>many|TRBV10-3|TRBD2|TRBJ2-3
CAISGTSSHPGTDTQYF
TGTGCCATCAGCGGGACTAGCTCCCACCCAGGCACAGATACGCAGTATTTT
>few|TRBV12-3/TRBV12-4|TRBD1|TRBJ2-1
CASSSRPGGPRTANEQFF
TGTGCCAGCAGTTCCCGTCCAGGGGGCCCCAGGACGGCCAATGAGCAGTTCTTC
>many|TRBV5-1|NA|TRBJ2-6
CASSFTSSGANVLTF
TGCGCCAGCAGCTTTACAAGCTCTGGGGCCAACGTCCTGACTTTC
>few|TRBV12-3/TRBV12-4|NA|TRBJ1-2
CASSRPPGAQVPAGYTF
TGTGCCAGCAGTCGACCTCCGGGGGCGCAAGTCCCAGCTGGCTACACCTTC
>few|TRBV19|NA|TRBJ2-2
CASRGRYTGELFF
TGTGCCAGTAGAGGGAGATACACCGGGGAGCTGTTTTTT
>many|TRBV6-1|NA|TRBJ1-5
CASSGMTLAYSNQPQHF
TGTGCCAGCAGCGGGATGACGTTAGCCTATAGCAATCAGCCCCAGCATTTT
>many|TRBV7-7|TRBD2|TRBJ2-3
CARLPGLAGGSRGTDTQYF
TGTGCCAGGCTACCGGGACTAGCGGGGGGATCCCGTGGGACAGATACGCAGTATTTT
>NA|TRBV7-9|NA|TRBJ1-2
CASSRTGTPDSQYGYTF
TGTGCCAGCAGCCGTACAGGGACACCTGATAGTCAGTATGGCTACACCTTC
>many|TRBV6-2/TRBV6-3|NA|TRBJ2-7
CASSYSGTGEQYF
TGTGCCAGCAGTTACTCAGGAACAGGGGAGCAGTACTTC
>few|TRBV11-3|TRBD2|TRBJ2-1
CASSPGTSGAGEQFF
TGTGCCAGCAGCCCAGGGACTAGCGGGGCCGGTGAGCAGTTCTTC
>NA|TRBV5-1|NA|TRBJ1-1
CASSTDGNNPEALF
TGCGCCAGCAGCACGGATGGTAATAACCCTGAAGCTTTATTT
>few|TRBV6-2/TRBV6-3|NA|TRBJ2-2
CASNDLNTGELFF
TGTGCCAGCAATGACCTCAACACCGGGGAGCTGTTTTTT
>many|TRBV10-3|NA|TRBJ2-7
CAISEINLSRQGVFYEQYF
TGTGCCATCAGTGAGATCAACTTAAGTAGGCAGGGTGTCTTCTACGAGCAGTACTTC
>many|TRBV27|NA|TRBJ2-1
CASSLVGTWGREQFF
TGTGCCAGCAGTTTAGTCGGGACCTGGGGGAGGGAGCAGTTCTTC
>many|TRBV6-5|NA|TRBJ2-6
CASSYSRPNSGANVLTF
TGTGCCAGCAGTTATTCGAGACCCAACTCTGGGGCCAACGTCCTGACTTTC
>many|TRBV11-2|NA|TRBJ2-5
CASSLDVWLKETQYF
TGTGCCAGCAGCTTAGACGTTTGGCTTAAAGAGACCCAGTACTTC
>NA|TRBV12-3/TRBV12-4|NA|TRBJ1-1
CASRDIGGADTEAFF
TGTGCCAGCAGGGACATTGGGGGCGCGGATACTGAAGCTTTCTTT
>NA|TRBV19|NA|TRBJ2-3
CASSIAGPRDTQYF
TGTGCCAGTAGTATAGCAGGCCCTAGGGATACGCAGTATTTT
>many|TRBV4-3|TRBD1|TRBJ2-3
CASSLQGQGARSDTQYF
TGCGCCAGCAGCCTACAGGGACAGGGGGCGAGGTCGGATACGCAGTATTTT
>many|TRBV7-9|NA|TRBJ1-1
CASSLSRTVKNTEAFF
TGTGCCAGCAGCTTATCCCGGACAGTAAAGAACACTGAAGCTTTCTTT
>many|TRBV5-1|NA|TRBJ1-5
CASSSSSNQPQHF
TGCGCCAGCAGCTCCTCCAGCAATCAGCCCCAGCATTTT
>many|TRBV29-1|NA|TRBJ1-1
CSVAVQLNTEAFF
TGCAGCGTAGCGGTCCAGCTGAACACTGAAGCTTTCTTT
>few|TRBV14|NA|TRBJ1-6
CASSQEYVNSPLHF
TGTGCCAGCAGCCAAGAGTACGTCAATTCACCCCTCCACTTT
>NA|TRBV6-2/TRBV6-3|NA|TRBJ1-4
CASSYGSSLEKLFF
TGTGCCAGCAGTTACGGGAGTTCGTTAGAAAAACTGTTTTTT
>few|TRBV2|NA|TRBJ1-2
CASTPSTAYGYTF
TGTGCCAGCACCCCCAGCACAGCCTATGGCTACACCTTC
>many|TRBV7-2|NA|TRBJ2-7
CASSSRDRKGSNF
TGTGCCAGCAGCTCAAGAGACAGGAAAGGCAGTAACTTC
>many|TRBV20-1|NA|TRBJ1-2
CSAPLASNYGYTF
TGCAGTGCCCCACTGGCCTCTAACTATGGCTACACCTTC
>NA|TRBV5-1|TRBD1|TRBJ1-5
CASSPWTGDQPQHF
TGCGCCAGCAGCCCGTGGACAGGGGATCAGCCCCAGCATTTT
>many|TRBV7-2|TRBD2|TRBJ2-3
CASSPGLAGSLSRYF
TGTGCCAGCAGCCCGGGACTAGCGGGATCTCTATCCCGGTATTTT
>many|TRBV14|NA|TRBJ2-3
CASSQPSFGADTQYF
TGTGCCAGCAGCCAGCCCTCTTTCGGGGCAGATACGCAGTATTTT
>few|TRBV14|NA|TRBJ1-2
CASSQYNNYGYTF
TGTGCCAGCAGCCAGTACAACAACTATGGCTACACCTTC